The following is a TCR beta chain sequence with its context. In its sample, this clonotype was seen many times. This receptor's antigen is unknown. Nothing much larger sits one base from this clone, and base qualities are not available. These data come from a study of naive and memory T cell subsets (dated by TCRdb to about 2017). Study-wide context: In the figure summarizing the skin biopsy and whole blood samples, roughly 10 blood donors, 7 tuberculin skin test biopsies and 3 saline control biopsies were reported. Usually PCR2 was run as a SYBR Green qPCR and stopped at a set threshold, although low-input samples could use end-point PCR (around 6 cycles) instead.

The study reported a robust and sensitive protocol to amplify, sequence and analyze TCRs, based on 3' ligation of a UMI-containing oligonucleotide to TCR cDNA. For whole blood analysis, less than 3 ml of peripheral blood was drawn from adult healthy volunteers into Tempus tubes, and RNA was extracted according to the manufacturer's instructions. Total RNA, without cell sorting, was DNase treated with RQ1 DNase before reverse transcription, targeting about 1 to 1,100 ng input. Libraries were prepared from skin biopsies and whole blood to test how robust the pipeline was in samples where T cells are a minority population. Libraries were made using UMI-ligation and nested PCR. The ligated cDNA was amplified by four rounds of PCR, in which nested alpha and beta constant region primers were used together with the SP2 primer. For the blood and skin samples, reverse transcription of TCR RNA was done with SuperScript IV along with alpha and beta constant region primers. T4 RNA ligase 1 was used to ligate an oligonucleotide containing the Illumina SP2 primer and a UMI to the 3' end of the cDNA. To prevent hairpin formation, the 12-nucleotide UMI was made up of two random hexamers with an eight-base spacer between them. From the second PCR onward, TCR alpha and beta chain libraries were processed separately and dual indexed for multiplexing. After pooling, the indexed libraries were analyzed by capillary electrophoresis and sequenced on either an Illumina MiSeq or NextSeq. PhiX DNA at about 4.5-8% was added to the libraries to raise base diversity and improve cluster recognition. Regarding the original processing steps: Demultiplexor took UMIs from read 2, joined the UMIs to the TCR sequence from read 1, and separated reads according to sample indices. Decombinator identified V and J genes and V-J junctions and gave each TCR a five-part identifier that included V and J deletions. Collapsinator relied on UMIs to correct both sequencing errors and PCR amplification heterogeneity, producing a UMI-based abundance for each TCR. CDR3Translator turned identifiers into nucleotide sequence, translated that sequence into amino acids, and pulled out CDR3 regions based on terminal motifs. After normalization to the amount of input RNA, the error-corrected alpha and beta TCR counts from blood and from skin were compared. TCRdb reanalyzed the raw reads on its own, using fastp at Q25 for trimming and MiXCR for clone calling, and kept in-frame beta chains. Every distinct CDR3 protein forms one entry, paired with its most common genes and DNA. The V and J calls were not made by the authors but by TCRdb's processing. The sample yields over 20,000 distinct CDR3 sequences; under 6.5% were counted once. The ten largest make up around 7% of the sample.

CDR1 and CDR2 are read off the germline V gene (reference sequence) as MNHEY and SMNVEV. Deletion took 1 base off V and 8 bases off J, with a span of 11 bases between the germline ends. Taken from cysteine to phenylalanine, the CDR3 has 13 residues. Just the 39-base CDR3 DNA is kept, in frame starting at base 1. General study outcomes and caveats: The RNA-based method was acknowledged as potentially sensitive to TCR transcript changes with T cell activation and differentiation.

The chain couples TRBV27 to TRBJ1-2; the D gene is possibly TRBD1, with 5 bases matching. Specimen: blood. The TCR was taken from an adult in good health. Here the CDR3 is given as CASSLLGGDGYTF. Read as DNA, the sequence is TGTGCCAGCAGTTTATTGGGGGGGGACGGCTACACCTTC.